This T cell receptor (beta chain) came from a study of shared clonotypes between healthy human individuals. Libraries were prepared by immunoSEQ multiplex PCR; TCRdb keeps only in-frame clonotypes and omits some of them. The sample includes approximately 940,000 clones, approximately 80% seen only once; the top ten take about 1.5%. Points from the study as a whole: The researchers took only blood, and tissue repertoires probably look different.

As for this clone: Its antigen is undetermined.

The CDR3 loop spans 14 amino acids. The germline V and J ends were trimmed by 5 bases and 0 bases, with 10 bases remaining between them. Looked up from germline, CDR1 is SGHRS and CDR2 is YFSETQ. The clonotype comes from a man aged 18 to 30 in good health. Sample: memory CD4+ T cells sorted from blood. Stated subset: CD45RA-negative fraction. The gene calls are TRBV5-1 and TRBJ2-3; D may be TRBD2 (6 bases). CDR3 in amino acids: CASREGTSTDTQYF. CDR3 sequence (DNA): TGCGCCAGCAGAGAAGGGACTAGCACAGATACGCAGTATTTT. The variable domain in full, with the rest retrieved from reference TRBV5-1 and TRBJ2-3, is KAGVTQTPRYLIKTRGQQVTLSCSPISGHRSVSWYQQTPGQGLQFLFEYFSETQRNKGNFPGRFSGRQFSNSRSEMNVSTLELGDSALYLCASREGTSTDTQYFGPGTRLTVL.